The source of this T cell receptor (beta chain) is a study of cytomegalovirus exposure and HLA in healthy donors. The CDR3 is 19 amino acids. Losses at the gene ends were 2 bases for V and 0 bases for J; bases not matched to a gene: 17. Germline assignment: CDR1 GTSNPN and CDR2 SVGIG (reference sequence). Broader study findings: Most CMV-associated TCR beta chains were later found to appear HLA-restricted. According to an earlier analysis, most TCR beta V segments yielded productive rearrangements about 87% or about 30% of the time. Reports described diagnosis of cytomegalovirus status by the classifier as highly specific and sensitive. Accurate HLA-A and HLA-B prediction from TCR beta sequences was reported for most subjects.

Comments on this clone: Its antigen is undetermined.

The PCR ran on 60 Vbeta and 13 Jbeta primers. TCRdb keeps only in-frame clones here, not all; method: immunoSEQ multiplex PCR. This sample has tens of thousands of clones, with 65% to 70% found just once. The chain couples TRBV30 to TRBJ2-7; TRBD1 matches 9 bases. Specimen: PBMCs. This sequence was found in a male donor in good health and CMV-seropositive. The CDR3 nucleotides are TGTGCCTGGAGTACCTTCGAAATACAGGGGGCAAAGTTCTCCTACGAGCAGTACTTC. Translating it yields CAWSTFEIQGAKFSYEQYF.